Shown below are 26 T cell receptor beta chains from a single sample sequenced in a study of blood T cell repertoires in COVID-19. The repertoire was sequenced with immunoSEQ multiplex PCR; TCRdb's copy has only in-frame clones and lacks some. The table has 100,000 to 150,000 clones, around 80% seen once. The sequenced sample was PBMCs or T cells enriched from blood (not recorded which). These receptors came from a man aged 35 to 55 with acute COVID-19.

The chain is built from TRBV10-3 and TRBJ1-1; D is unclear. This CDR3 is 12 amino acids long. Germline-derived CDR1 and CDR2 are ENHRY and SYGVKD. Trimming shortened V by 2 bases and J by 3 bases, and 4 bases separated the two germline ends. CDR3 DNA: TGTGCCATCAGTGAGGCGGACACTGAAGCTTTCTTT. Protein product: CAISEADTEAFF.

The gene calls are TRBV19 and TRBJ2-3, with TRBD2 matching over 10 bases. The CDR3 has 15 amino acids. Germline V gene lookup returns CDR1 LNHDA and CDR2 SQIVND (reference sequence). V shed 1 base, J shed 5 bases, and the junction held 3 bases outside the gene matches. CDR3 DNA: TGTGCCAGTAGTATAGGGCTAGCGGGAGAAGATACGCAGTATTTT. This sequence encodes CASSIGLAGEDTQYF.

This chain connects TRBV5-8 to TRBJ1-5; weak D call: TRBD1 (6 bases). With 4 bases removed from V and 5 bases from J, the gap between germline ends came to 13 bases. The CDR3 has 14 residues. Germline CDR1 is SGHTS and CDR2 is YDEGEE. The CDR3 sequence is CASSADEGDQPQHF. The CDR3 DNA sequence: TGTGCCAGCAGCGCGGATGAGGGGGATCAGCCCCAGCATTTT.

The V call is TRBV12-3 or TRBV12-4, the J call TRBJ2-7, with 7 bases aligning to TRBD1. This CDR3 is 11 amino acids long. J lost 12 bases, V lost 5 bases, and 7 bases had no gene match. This CDR3 reads CASSHPGQLYF. The DNA of the CDR3 is TGTGCCAGCAGTCACCCGGGACAGTTGTACTTC.

This clone was found once. The rearrangement uses TRBV27 and TRBJ1-6; D ambiguous. Trimming shortened V by 3 bases and J by 7 bases, and 7 bases separated the two germline ends. This CDR3 region has 13 residues. CDR1 MNHEY and CDR2 SMNVEV come from the germline V gene (reference sequence). Written as DNA, the CDR3 is TGTGCCAGCAGTTTTAGGGAGAATTCACCCCTCCACTTT. Translation: CASSFRENSPLHF.

J is TRBJ1-4 and V is TRBV3-1 (or the pseudogene TRBV3-2), with 7 bases identical to TRBD1. Trimming removed 3 bases from V and 8 bases from J; junction bases left unmatched: 6. CDR1 and CDR2 from the germline V gene are LGHDT and YNNKEL (reference sequence). CDR3 length: 14 amino acids. CDR3 loop: CASSQTGFEEKLFF. CDR3 nucleotide sequence: TGTGCCAGCAGCCAGACAGGGTTCGAAGAAAAACTGTTTTTT.

The rearrangement uses TRBV5-1 and TRBJ1-1, with D maybe TRBD1 (5 bases). CDR3 size: 16 residues. From germline, CDR1 is SGHRS and CDR2 YFSETQ. The V and J ends lost 2 bases and 0 bases respectively, with 14 bases between them. In DNA, the CDR3 is TGCGCCAGCAGCTTAGGTGTGGGGGGAATGAACACTGAAGCTTTCTTT. It specifies CASSLGVGGMNTEAFF.

The V and J genes are TRBV3-1 (or the pseudogene TRBV3-2) and TRBJ1-2; D may be TRBD1 (6 bases). The CDR3 has 14 residues. Germline CDR1 is LGHDT and CDR2 is YNNKEL (reference sequence). V lost 4 bases, J lost 4 bases, and 13 bases lay in between. The CDR3 loop reads CASSLTGNFYGYTF. The CDR3 nucleotides read TGTGCCAGCAGCCTTACAGGGAACTTCTATGGCTACACCTTC.

The rearrangement uses TRBV18 and TRBJ2-3, with 9 bases that match TRBD1. In germline, CDR1 is KGHSH, CDR2 LQKENI. CDR3 length: 15 residues. After removal of 2 bases from V and 6 bases from J, the junction contained 6 bases not matched to a gene. This CDR3 is CASSPLQGAKDTQYF. CDR3 DNA: TGTGCCAGCTCACCATTACAGGGGGCCAAGGATACGCAGTATTTT.

The chain couples TRBV4-2 to TRBJ1-6, with D unclear. CDR1 is LGHNA and CDR2 is YNFKEQ in the germline V gene. V lost 4 bases and J 13 bases, leaving 11 bases between the germline ends. CDR3 length equals 12 residues. The CDR3 nucleotides are TGTGCCAGCAGCCCCGCCGAGGGTCCCCTCCACTTT. It specifies CASSPAEGPLHF.

This sequence joins TRBV2 and TRBJ2-5; 9 bases are a match to TRBD2. V shed 4 bases, J shed 3 bases, and the junction held 3 bases outside the gene matches. This CDR3 comprises 14 residues. Germline loops: CDR1 SNHLY, CDR2 FYNNEI. CDR3 DNA sequence: TGTGCCAGCAGTGGGGTAGCGGGAGAAGAGACCCAGTACTTC. It codes for CASSGVAGEETQYF.

The CDR3 here is CAIRDGQGLLSGNTIYF. CDR3 DNA: TGTGCCATCAGGGATGGACAGGGACTTCTCTCTGGAAACACCATATATTTT. This rearrangement joins TRBV10-3 to TRBJ1-3, with 8 bases lining up with TRBD1. CDR3 length: 17 amino acids. After removal of 6 bases from V and 0 bases from J, the junction contained 10 bases not matched to a gene. Germline loops: CDR1 ENHRY, CDR2 SYGVKD.

As regards this clone: The same CDR3 arises from other DNA sequences in this sample as well. The V and J genes are TRBV19 and TRBJ1-1, with D tentatively TRBD1 (5 bases). The V gene lost 9 bases and the J gene lost 4 bases, with 15 bases spanning the gap. The CDR3 has 13 residues. Germline CDR1 reads LNHDA; CDR2 reads SQIVND (reference sequence). In nucleotides, the CDR3 is TGTGCCAGCTCACAGGCCCCTAGCACTGAAGCTTTCTTT. Protein: CASSQAPSTEAFF.

This chain uses TRBV5-6 with TRBJ1-2, with TRBD1 identical over 7 bases. The CDR3 spans 14 residues. V shed 4 bases, J shed 2 bases, and the junction held 5 bases outside the gene matches. CDR1 and CDR2 from the germline V gene are SGHDT and YYEEEE. The CDR3 spells CASSPGTVNYGYTF. CDR3 DNA: TGTGCCAGCAGCCCAGGGACAGTGAACTATGGCTACACCTTC. Variable domain in full (rest from reference TRBV5-6 and TRBJ1-2): DAGVTQSPTHLIKTRGQQVTLRCSPKSGHDTVSWYQQALGQGPQFIFQYYEEEERQRGNFPDRFSGHQFPNYSSELNVNALLLGDSALYLCASSPGTVNYGYTFGSGTRLTVV.

This sequence joins TRBV21-1 and TRBJ2-7; TRBD2 was called by the table and not checked on the DNA. TRBV21-1 is marked as a pseudogene. CDR3 length: 14 residues. This chain's CDR3 is CASSTDGGEGEQYF. The DNA for the CDR3 is TGTGCCAGCAGCACCGACGGGGGGGAGGGCGAGCAGTACTTC.

The chain recombines TRBV3-1 (or the pseudogene TRBV3-2) with TRBJ1-6; 7 bases agree with TRBD1. The CDR3 is made up of 15 amino acids. V was pared by 4 bases and J by 10 bases, with 10 bases of the junction left unmatched. Per the germline V gene, CDR1 is LGHDT and CDR2 is YNNKEL (reference sequence). The CDR3 DNA reads TGTGCCAGCAGCCCGCTGGGGACAGTCAAGTCACCCCTCCACTTT. The encoded protein is CASSPLGTVKSPLHF.

This clone was found a few times. The CDR3 DNA reads as TGTGCCAGCTTGAGGGAACAGGGTTCGGGGTCACCCCTCCACTTT. Translated: CASLREQGSGSPLHF. The chain recombines TRBV2 with TRBJ1-6; possibly TRBD1 for D (6 bases). This CDR3 is built from 15 residues. V lost 8 bases and J 10 bases, leaving 21 bases between the germline ends. Germline V lookup: CDR1 SNHLY, CDR2 FYNNEI.

This clone is a singleton in its sample. This sample includes further DNA sequences coding for the same CDR3. J is TRBJ2-7 and V is TRBV6-5; TRBD1 agrees at 9 bases. The CDR3 has 13 amino acids. Germline CDR1 and CDR2: MNHEY and SVGAGI. Germline trimming cut 5 bases from V and 2 bases from J; bases unmatched to any gene: 1. The DNA of the CDR3 is TGTGCCAGCAGTCGGGACAGGGCCTACGAGCAGTACTTC. Translating it yields CASSRDRAYEQYF.

Of note for this clone: The identical CDR3 is also encoded by other nucleotide sequences in the sample. The CDR3 DNA reads TGTGCCAGCTCACCAAGGGGCAGCCCCTACGAGCAGTACTTC. It is translated as CASSPRGSPYEQYF. The chain links TRBV18 to TRBJ2-7; possibly TRBD1 for D (5 bases). The germline V and J ends were trimmed by 2 bases and 2 bases, with 10 bases remaining between them. The CDR3 is made up of 14 amino acids. Looked up from germline, CDR1 is KGHSH and CDR2 is LQKENI.

The V and J genes are TRBV3-1 (or the pseudogene TRBV3-2) and TRBJ2-3; D is possibly TRBD2 (6 bases). V was pared by 1 base and J by 7 bases, with 12 bases between. The length of the CDR3 is 14 residues. Germline V gene sequence: CDR1 LGHDT, CDR2 YNNKEL (reference sequence). For the CDR3, the DNA is TGTGCCAGCAGCCAAGGAGAACGGGGGAATACGCAGTATTTT. The encoded protein is CASSQGERGNTQYF.

In this sample, this clone turned up once. V usage is TRBV7-3 and J usage is TRBJ1-1, with a tentative D call TRBD1 (6 bases). The germline gives CDR1 SGHTA, CDR2 FQGTGA. The CDR3 consists of 13 residues. Trimming left V 6 bases short and J 4 bases short, with 12 bases between. The CDR3 sequence is CASSSQGSTEAFF. Here the CDR3 DNA reads TGTGCCAGCAGTTCACAGGGATCCACTGAAGCTTTCTTT.

The chain combines TRBV21-1 with TRBJ2-7; whether TRBD1, the table's D call, matches the DNA was not checked. TRBV21-1 is reported as a pseudogene. This CDR3 region has 12 residues. The CDR3 protein is CDSRDRGGEQYF. The CDR3 region has the DNA TGTGACTCTCGGGACAGGGGAGGCGAGCAGTACTTC.

J is TRBJ2-5 and V is TRBV18, with a possible D match to TRBD1 (5 bases). V lost 2 bases, J lost 3 bases, and 13 bases lay in between. CDR3 length: 15 residues. Germline V gives CDR1 KGHSH, CDR2 LQKENI. The CDR3 is CASSPRGRVEETQYF. The CDR3 bases are TGTGCCAGCTCACCAAGGGGCAGGGTGGAAGAGACCCAGTACTTC. The full variable domain, rest sourced from reference TRBV18 and TRBJ2-5, is NAGVMQNPRHLVRRRGQEARLRCSPMKGHSHVYWYRQLPEEGLKFMVYLQKENIIDESGMPKERFSAEFPKEGPSILRIQQVVRGDSAAYFCASSPRGRVEETQYFGPGTRLLVL.

This sequence joins TRBV30 and TRBJ1-6, with D perhaps TRBD1 (6 bases). The CDR3 runs 14 residues. Trimming stripped 8 bases from V and 6 bases from J, with 17 bases between. In germline, CDR1 is GTSNPN, CDR2 SVGIG (reference sequence). The CDR3 nucleotides read TGTGCCAGAGACGGGACAACGAGTAATTCACCCCTCCACTTT. Its protein product is CARDGTTSNSPLHF.

The genes are TRBV10-3 and TRBJ1-6; 8 bases are a match to TRBD1. The V segment lost 6 bases and the J segment 7 bases; nucleotides outside the gene matches: 17. The germline V gene has CDR1 ENHRY and CDR2 SYGVKD. The CDR3 sequence is 18 residues long. The CDR3 spells CAIREGWGQVGLNSPLHF. The CDR3 coding sequence is TGTGCCATCAGGGAAGGATGGGGACAGGTGGGGCTAAATTCACCCCTCCACTTT.

This clone turned up a few times. At the DNA level, this CDR3 is encoded by other sequences in the same sample as well. The gene calls are TRBV4-2 and TRBJ2-5; 8 positions match TRBD2. The CDR3 has 15 residues. From germline, CDR1 is LGHNA and CDR2 YNFKEQ. The V gene end was trimmed by 0 bases and the J gene end by 1 base; junction bases not matched to a gene: 1. As DNA, the CDR3 is TGTGCCAGCAGCCAAGAACGGGGGGGCCAAGAGACCCAGTACTTC. It yields the protein CASSQERGGQETQYF.